This TCR beta chain was profiled in a study of blood T cell repertoires in COVID-19 (dated by TCRdb to the early 2020s). Regarding the study in general: The collaborator samples originated in the United States, Italy and Spain and spanned the acute and convalescent phases of COVID-19. A de-identified subject ID, COVID-19 status, age in years and sex were almost always included in the sample metadata. The material from the prospective study consisted of cDNA or gDNA derived from T cells, B-cell-depleted T cells, or PBMCs. The dataset comprised deeply sampled blood TCRbeta repertoires from subjects exposed to, actively infected with, or recovered from COVID-19. A freely available public database, intended as a resource for researchers studying the immune response to SARS-CoV-2, is where the repertoires were released. The samples were drawn from two sources: the first 160 participants of the ongoing ImmuneRACE study, and approximately 1,300 subjects contributed by 6 global collaborators. HLA class I and class II types, where available, came from metadata supplied by the sample provider rather than from assay-based typing. Study-level results and caveats: The quantity of clinical and demographic metadata differed by source and by participant and was supplied without curation.

The immunoSEQ Assay, a bias-controlled multiplex PCR, was used to amplify TCRbeta CDR3 regions from genomic DNA. From the authors' description of their analysis: The number of nucleated cells in each sample was estimated by amplification of reference gene primers within the assay. To quantify the absolute abundance of each unique TCRbeta CDR3 rearrangement, sequence reads were collapsed and filtered. Productive Simpson clonality was computed per sample as the square root of Simpson's diversity index over productive rearrangements. In its TCRdb copy, this immuneACCESS table keeps in-frame sequences only and misses some clones. Where compared with another copy, unresolved V genes explain less than half of these, and the others have no known cause. V and J calls and clone size come straight from that table; D and trimming were deduced from the DNA. Recorded for this sample are 85,000 to 120,000 clones; about 82% of them occurred a single time. The ten largest account for around 6.2% of the sample.

As regards this clone: Which antigen it targets is not known. The record has no base qualities; no much larger clone is one base away.

At one collaborating source in Seattle, patients were enrolled during active infection and were followed longitudinally through the course of disease. The collaborating institutions used their own protocols to collect whole blood in K2EDTA tubes. Collaborator samples were shipped for TCRbeta analysis as frozen whole blood, isolated PBMCs, or DNA extracted from either sample type. This receptor was identified in a man of 80 years or more with COVID-19, enrolled during active disease. The sample comprised peripheral blood.

The bases read TGTGCCAGTAGTATGGGACTAGCGGGAGTCGAGCAGTACTTC. It translates to CASSMGLAGVEQYF. The receptor chain draws on TRBV19 and TRBJ2-7, and 14 junctional nucleotides match TRBD2. Counted from cysteine to phenylalanine, this CDR3 has 14 amino acids. Here the CDR3 DNA is all that survives: 42 bases in frame from base 1. As encoded in the germline V gene (reference sequence), CDR1 is LNHDA while CDR2 is SQIVND. At the junction V is shortened by 3 bases and J by 6 bases; bases outside the gene matches: 1.